The rows below give T cell receptor beta chains drawn from one sample of a study of persistence of HIV-infected CD4 T cells. Their recognized antigens are unknown. The protocol was immunoSEQ multiplex PCR, while the TCRdb copy is restricted to in-frame clones and leaves out a portion. The profile shows more than 35,000 clones, roughly 80% of them singletons. The sequences come from CD4+ T cells sorted from PBMCs after approximately 19-hour stimulation, collected from a patient who received antiretroviral therapy. The receptor source for this set is an adult man with HIV who was CMV-seropositive. The CDR3 runs from the conserved cysteine through the conserved F or W. The order of the fields is J gene, clone size, D gene, V gene, CDR3 DNA, CDR3 protein. D genes are given only for firm matches. Not every row has a clone size; where given, it reads once, few, many or a size class.

>TRBJ2-7|-|TRBD1|TRBV7-8
TGTGCCAGCAGCTCGCCAGGGGGCGGCTACGAGCAGTACTTC
CASSSPGGGYEQYF
>TRBJ2-1|once|-|TRBV2
TGTGCCAGCACCTCGAGAGGGAGTGAGCAGTTCTTC
CASTSRGSEQFF
>TRBJ2-7|-|-|TRBV2
TGTGCCAGCAGCGGAAGACCTACTGGGGAGCAGTACTTC
CASSGRPTGEQYF
>TRBJ2-3|-|-|TRBV10-1
TGCGCCAGCAGTGGGGACCCGAACTGGACGGCGAGCACAGATACGCAGTATTTT
CASSGDPNWTASTDTQYF
>TRBJ1-4|-|TRBD1|TRBV2
TGTGCCAGCAGTGTGATGCGGGACAGGAGGGAAAAACTGTTTTTT
CASSVMRDRREKLFF
>TRBJ2-3|-|-|TRBV2
TGTGCCAGCAAGATGGAATTTACAGATACGCAGTATTTT
CASKMEFTDTQYF
>TRBJ1-3|-|-|TRBV9
TGTGCCAGCAGCGTAGAGAGGAGTATTCCTGGAAACACCATATATTTT
CASSVERSIPGNTIYF
>TRBJ1-5|-|-|TRBV18
TGTGCCAGCTCACCACCTGGCAGGGGAGGACAGCCCCAGCATTTT
CASSPPGRGGQPQHF
>TRBJ2-1|once|-|TRBV6-5
TGTGCCAGCAGCTACCTACAGGGTAACAATGAGCAGTTCTTC
CASSYLQGNNEQFF
>TRBJ1-5|-|-|TRBV7-9
TGTGCCAGCAGCGACGACGGGCGGAACCATCAGTATCAGCCCCAGCATTTT
CASSDDGRNHQYQPQHF
>TRBJ1-3|-|-|TRBV15
TGTGCCACCAGCACGAGAGGGGGGGCGAGTTCGAGAAACACCATATATTTT
CATSTRGGASSRNTIYF
>TRBJ1-4|-|-|TRBV6-5
TGTGCCAGCCGGAACGGGCTTCAGAATGAAAAACTGTTTTTT
CASRNGLQNEKLFF